This T cell receptor beta chain was sequenced in a study of T-cell reconstitution after alpha-beta-depleted transplantation in children. Researchers prepared the TCRbeta library using unique molecular identifiers, the study reports. MiXCR, run by TCRdb on the PCR reads, gives a single entry per CDR3 protein. The sample lists some 500,000 distinct CDR3 sequences; about 31% were seen once. Sequencing was performed on PBMCs from the stem cell graft donor, taken from the stem cell graft. The TCR comes from a human donor who donated a stem cell graft to a child with aplastic anemia.

This CDR3 is CASSQERDRGHFSTDTQYF. The CDR3 DNA is TGCGCCAGCAGCCAAGAGCGGGACAGGGGGCATTTTAGCACAGATACGCAGTATTTT. This sequence joins TRBV4-1 and TRBJ2-3, with TRBD1 matching 12 bases. The junction had 7 bases not matched to a gene; V was cut back by 0 bases and J by 0 bases. Germline CDR1 reads MGHRA; CDR2 reads YSYEKL. CDR3 length: 19 amino acids.